A single sample gave rise to the 24 T cell receptor beta chains below, sequenced in a study of T-cell reconstitution after alpha-beta-depleted transplantation in children (dated by TCRdb to about 2016). Library prep was done by PCR. The sample was run on an Illumina HiSeq 2500. Molecular barcoding was employed in the preparation of TCR libraries, with unique molecular identifiers being used to normalize TCRbeta repertoire quantification. Through fastp at Q25 and MiXCR, TCRdb rebuilt clones from the public reads, retaining in-frame beta chains. For every CDR3 protein sequence, its rows merge into one entry that carries the most common genes and DNA. For this sample the table gives about 500,000 distinct CDR3 sequences, of which 30% to 35% were detected only once. Together, the top ten hold less than 2.5% of the sample. The sample was PBMCs from the stem cell graft donor, taken from the stem cell graft. The receptors come from a human donor who donated a stem cell graft to a child with aplastic anemia.

This clonotype has more than one count but fewer than ten. The chain employs TRBV12-5 and TRBJ2-2; 7 bases are a match to TRBD2. Germline CDR1 and CDR2: LGHNT and FRNRAP. V gave up 0 bases and J gave up 4 bases; unmatched junction bases: 14. The CDR3 sequence is 19 residues long. The CDR3 reads CASGLVRRAAGDITGELFF. The CDR3 nucleotides read TGTGCTAGTGGTTTGGTACGTCGAGCGGCGGGAGATATCACCGGGGAGCTGTTTTTT.

This clonotype has a handful of counts. The J gene is TRBJ2-7, the V gene TRBV21-1; the D call TRBD1 from the table was never checked on the DNA. TRBV21-1 is given as a pseudogene. CDR3 size: 11 residues. DNA of the CDR3: TGTGCCAGCAGCGGGACAGAAGAGCAGTACGTC. It encodes CASSGTEEQYV.

The genes are TRBV6-2 or TRBV6-3 and TRBJ2-1; no firm D call. V was clipped by 6 bases and J by 6 bases, with 6 bases between them. The length of the CDR3 is 11 residues. Germline V CDR1 and CDR2: MNHEY, SVGEGT. The CDR3 nucleotides read TGTGCCAGCAGCGCGTTCAATGAGCAGTTCTTC. It codes for CASSAFNEQFF.

In its sample, this clonotype was seen a few times. This chain joins TRBV6-5 and TRBJ2-5; TRBD2 agrees at 7 bases. Germline loops: CDR1 MNHEY, CDR2 SVGAGI. With 2 bases clipped from V and 4 bases from J, the junction kept 7 bases outside the gene matches. The CDR3 spans 15 residues. The DNA for the CDR3 is TGTGCCAGCAGTTACCGGCGGGAGAGTATAGAGACCCAGTACTTC. Its translation: CASSYRRESIETQYF.

As regards this clonotype: The junction does not match germline at one end; this may be a read error. V gene TRBV7-2 combines with J gene TRBJ2-3; no clear D gene. The CDR3 contains 15 residues. The germline V gene has CDR1 SGHTA and CDR2 FQGNSA. DNA of the CDR3: TGTGCCGGCAGCCGAAGGAGTGTGGGCACAGATACGCAGTATTTT. Protein: CAGSRRSVGTDTQYF.

The chain joins TRBV20-1 to TRBJ2-1, with no clear D. The ends were cut back, 1 base at V and 3 bases at J, with 10 bases in the middle. There are 14 residues in the CDR3. CDR1 is DFQATT, CDR2 SNEGSKA, per germline (reference sequence). The DNA for the CDR3 is TGCAGTGCTAGAGTGGGAACAGACTACAATGAGCAGTTCTTC. Its translation is CSARVGTDYNEQFF.

On this clonotype: An end of the junction does not agree with germline; a read error may underlie this. The CDR3: CASSQGQGATEAFF. DNA of the CDR3: TGTGCCAGCAGCCAAGGGCAGGGGGCCACTGAAGCTTTCTTT. This chain uses TRBV4-3 with TRBJ1-1; 8 bases are a match to TRBD1. The length of the CDR3 is 14 residues. From germline, CDR1 is LGHNA and CDR2 YSLEER.

CDR3 sequence (DNA): TGTGCCAGCAGTAGACCCGGGACAGGTCAATACAATGAGCAGTTCTTC. Protein product: CASSRPGTGQYNEQFF. The chain employs TRBV6-2 or TRBV6-3 and TRBJ2-1; 8 bases line up with TRBD1. Germline trimming cut 5 bases from V and 4 bases from J; bases unmatched to any gene: 10. CDR3 length: 16 residues. Germline lookup yields CDR1 MNHEY and CDR2 SVGEGT.

This sequence joins TRBV19 and TRBJ2-7, with 8 bases identical to TRBD2. The V gene's germline CDR1 is LNHDA and CDR2 SQIVND (reference sequence). V lost 2 bases and J lost 3; bases outside the gene matches: 6. The CDR3 runs to 15 residues. CDR3 residues: CASSILAGPFYEQYV. CDR3 nucleotides: TGTGCCAGTAGTATACTAGCGGGCCCTTTCTACGAGCAGTACGTC.

This clonotype showed up just a few times. The chain links TRBV6-1 to TRBJ2-5; D might be TRBD1 (6 bases). The CDR3 covers 15 residues. V gave up 6 bases and J gave up 5 bases, with 19 bases separating them. Germline-derived CDR1 and CDR2 are MNHNS and SASEGT. CDR3 coding DNA: TGTGCCAGCAGCGATCACAGGGTTCCGGTGGAGACCCAGTACTTC. Translated: CASSDHRVPVETQYF.

The J gene is TRBJ2-1, the V gene TRBV18, with 11 bases identical to TRBD2. Per germline, CDR1 KGHSH and CDR2 LQKENI. Germline trimming cut 5 bases from V and 6 bases from J; bases unmatched to any gene: 6. The CDR3 has 15 amino acids. Here the CDR3 reads CASSLTSGRVNEQFF. CDR3 DNA sequence: TGTGCCAGCTCATTAACTAGCGGGAGAGTCAATGAGCAGTTCTTC.

This clonotype was observed a few times. This chain uses TRBV20-1 with TRBJ1-1; D might be TRBD1 (6 bases). The V and J ends lost 3 bases and 8 bases respectively, with 16 bases between them. This CDR3 contains 13 residues. CDR1 is DFQATT, CDR2 SNEGSKA, per germline (reference sequence). The CDR3 is CSARGWGGSEAFF. DNA of the CDR3: TGCAGTGCTAGGGGTTGGGGGGGCTCAGAAGCTTTCTTT.

This clonotype was observed a few times. The chain employs TRBV6-5 and TRBJ2-3; TRBD2 aligns across 8 bases. CDR1 and CDR2 (germline): MNHEY, SVGAGI. The CDR3 is 17 residues long. Unmatched junction bases numbered 13, after V lost 4 bases and J lost 4 bases. Here the CDR3 DNA reads TGTGCCAGCAGTTTCGGGCGGGGGGCTTCAGGAGCAGATACGCAGTATTTT. Its translation: CASSFGRGASGADTQYF.

This clonotype was observed a handful of times. The V and J genes are TRBV20-1 and TRBJ1-5; TRBD1 is a possible D gene (6 bases). The germline CDR1 and CDR2 sequences are DFQATT and SNEGSKA (reference sequence). Trimming took off 5 bases at V and 3 bases at J, with 14 bases between the two ends. CDR3 length: 14 residues. Here the CDR3 reads CSAGLGGTNQPQHF. The CDR3 nucleotides read TGCAGTGCTGGGCTAGGGGGGACCAATCAGCCCCAGCATTTT.

This clonotype was observed a few times. This rearrangement joins TRBV7-2 to TRBJ2-1; 7 positions match TRBD2. CDR1 and CDR2 (germline): SGHTA, FQGNSA. The CDR3 sequence is 15 residues long. J lost 5 bases, V lost 1 base, and 5 bases had no gene match. The CDR3 region has the DNA TGTGCCAGCAGCTTAGGGCGGGGGACGCACAATGAGCAGTTCTTC. Amino acid sequence: CASSLGRGTHNEQFF.

The rearrangement joins TRBV29-1 to TRBJ2-2, with 9 bases fitting TRBD1. Looked up from germline, CDR1 is SQVTM and CDR2 is ANQGSEA. V dropped 7 bases and J dropped 5; count of bases not matched to a gene: 8. The CDR3 is 14 residues long. The CDR3 nucleotides read TGCAGCGCCCGGGACAGGGCACTTACCGGGGAGCTGTTTTTT. Amino acids: CSARDRALTGELFF.

The rearrangement links TRBV12-3 or TRBV12-4 to TRBJ2-1, with D tentatively TRBD1 or TRBD2 (5 bases each). V was trimmed by 2 bases and J by 5 bases, leaving 13 bases between them. This CDR3 contains 15 residues. CDR3 residues: CASSLRLVGDNEQFF. CDR3 sequence (DNA): TGTGCCAGCAGTTTAAGGCTGGTGGGGGACAATGAGCAGTTCTTC.

The chain has TRBV30 and TRBJ1-1; no clear D. V lost 8 bases and J lost 1, with 8 bases in between. The CDR3 totals 11 residues. CDR1 and CDR2 from the germline V gene are GTSNPN and SVGIG (reference sequence). The CDR3 loop is CARTKNTEAFF. In DNA form, the CDR3 reads TGTGCCCGGACCAAGAACACTGAAGCTTTCTTT.

This sequence joins TRBV20-1 and TRBJ2-7, with TRBD1 as a possible D gene (5 bases). The CDR3 contains 11 residues. The germline V gene encodes CDR1 DFQATT and CDR2 SNEGSKA (reference sequence). With 1 base removed from V and 7 bases from J, the gap between germline ends came to 8 bases. CDR3 loop: CSARGGAEQYF. The CDR3 DNA reads TGCAGTGCTAGAGGTGGGGCTGAGCAGTACTTC.

This clonotype showed up just a few times. The J gene is TRBJ1-5, the V gene TRBV21-1; no DNA check was done on the table's D call, TRBD1. TRBV21-1 is flagged as a pseudogene. This CDR3 has 16 amino acids. This chain's CDR3 is CASSKYEDSDPEPQHF. The CDR3 coding sequence is TGTGCCAGCAGCAAATACGAGGACAGCGACCCAGAGCCCCAGCATTTT.

This clonotype turned up a few times. V usage is TRBV6-4 and J usage is TRBJ2-3; 10 nucleotides match TRBD1. This CDR3 has 16 residues. The germline gives CDR1 MRHNA, CDR2 SNTAGT. The junction had 7 bases not matched to a gene; V was cut back by 5 bases and J by 2 bases. CDR3 sequence: CASSPGQGGFTDTQYF. CDR3 nucleotides: TGTGCCAGCAGTCCAGGACAGGGGGGATTCACAGATACGCAGTATTTT.

The chain joins TRBV6-2 or TRBV6-3 to TRBJ1-2; D is undetermined. The V gene lost 0 bases and the J gene lost 4 bases, with 9 bases spanning the gap. The CDR3 is made up of 14 amino acids. Germline V gene lookup returns CDR1 MNHEY and CDR2 SVGEGT. The CDR3 DNA follows: TGTGCCAGCAGTTACTCCGGTCGGACCTATGGCTACACCTTC. Protein product: CASSYSGRTYGYTF.

The J gene is TRBJ2-1, the V gene TRBV5-1; unclear D gene. This CDR3 contains 15 residues. V was shortened by 7 bases and J by 0 bases, with 14 bases between the two germline ends. Germline-derived CDR1 and CDR2 are SGHRS and YFSETQ. CDR3 DNA: TGCGCCAGCCGCAGACTCCAGAGCTCCTACAATGAGCAGTTCTTC. Its protein product is CASRRLQSSYNEQFF.

This clonotype appeared many times. The rearrangement uses TRBV7-2 and TRBJ2-5; no clear D gene. Germline lookup yields CDR1 SGHTA and CDR2 FQGNSA. Deletions cut 3 bases from V and 1 base from J, with 3 bases between. The CDR3 is 12 amino acids. CDR3 sequence: CASSLAQETQYF. The CDR3, as DNA: TGTGCCAGCAGCTTGGCCCAAGAGACCCAGTACTTC. Full variable domain (missing parts from reference TRBV7-2 and TRBJ2-5): GAGVSQSPSNKVTEKGKDVELRCDPISGHTALYWYRQSLGQGLEFLIYFQGNSAPDKSGLPSDRFSAERTGGSVSTLTIQRTQQEDSAVYLCASSLAQETQYFGPGTRLLVL.